Many counts were recorded for the clone carrying this TCR beta chain. These data are taken from a study of T cells in Graves' hyperthyroidism and ophthalmopathy. There are 16 residues in the CDR3. The junction had 12 bases not matched to a gene; V was cut back by 5 bases and J by 4 bases. Germline assignment: CDR1 SQVTM and CDR2 ANQGSEA. Authors of the study amplified TCR beta CDR3 regions from RNA transcripts. The TCR CDR3 was amplified in a first-round RT-PCR using the HTBI primer set. TCRdb recomputed calls from the multiplex PCR reads with MiXCR, one row per CDR3 protein. Among around 520,000 distinct CDR3 sequences listed, around a quarter were seen once.

The rearrangement uses TRBV29-1 and TRBJ1-1; TRBD1 agrees at 11 bases. Sequencing input: blood. The sequence was collected from a woman in her 30s with Graves' ophthalmopathy. The CDR3 DNA reads TGCAGCGTTTGGACAGGGGGCGTATGGGCCAGCACTGAAGCTTTCTTT. This translates into CSVWTGGVWASTEAFF.